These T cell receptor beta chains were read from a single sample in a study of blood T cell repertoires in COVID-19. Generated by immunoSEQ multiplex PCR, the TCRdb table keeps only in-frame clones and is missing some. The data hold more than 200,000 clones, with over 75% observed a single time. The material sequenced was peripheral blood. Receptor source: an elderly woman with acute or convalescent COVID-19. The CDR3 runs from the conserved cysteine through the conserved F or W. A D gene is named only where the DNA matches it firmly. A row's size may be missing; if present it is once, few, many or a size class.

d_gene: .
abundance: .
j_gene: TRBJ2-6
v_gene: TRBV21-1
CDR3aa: CASSGVTGGSISGANVLTF
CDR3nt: TGTGCCAGCAGCGGGGTTACAGGGGGATCAATCTCTGGGGCCAACGTCCTGACTTTC

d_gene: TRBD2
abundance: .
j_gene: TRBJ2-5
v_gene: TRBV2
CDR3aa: CASSEFPPGGNF
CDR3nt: TGTGCCAGCAGTGAGTTCCCCCCGGGAGGTAACTTC

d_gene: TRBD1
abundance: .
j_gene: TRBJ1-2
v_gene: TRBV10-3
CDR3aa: CAISEPDRGGGYTF
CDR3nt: TGTGCCATCAGTGAACCGGACAGGGGGGGCGGCTACACCTTC

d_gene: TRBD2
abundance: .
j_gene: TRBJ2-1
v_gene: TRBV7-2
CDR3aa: CASSSPTSGRVYEQFF
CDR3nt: TGTGCCAGCAGCTCGCCGACTAGCGGGAGAGTCTATGAGCAGTTCTTC

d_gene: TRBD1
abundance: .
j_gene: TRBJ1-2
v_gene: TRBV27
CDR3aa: CASSLIWEDRGRRGYTF
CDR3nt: TGTGCCAGCAGTTTAATCTGGGAGGACAGGGGGCGGAGGGGCTACACCTTC

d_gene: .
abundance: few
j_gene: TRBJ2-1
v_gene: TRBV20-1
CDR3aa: CSAKGLHEQFF
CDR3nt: TGCAGTGCTAAGGGACTCCATGAGCAGTTCTTC

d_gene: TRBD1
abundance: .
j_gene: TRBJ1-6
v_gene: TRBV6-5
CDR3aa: CASRVTGTNSPLHF
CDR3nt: TGTGCCAGCAGGGTGACAGGGACTAATTCACCCCTCCACTTT

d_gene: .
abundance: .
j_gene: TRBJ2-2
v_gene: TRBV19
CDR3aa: CASSTNTGELFF
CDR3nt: TGTGCCAGTAGCACAAACACCGGGGAGCTGTTTTTT

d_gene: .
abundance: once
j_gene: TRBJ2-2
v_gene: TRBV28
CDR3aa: CASSPPSGLNTGELFF
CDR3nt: TGTGCCAGCAGCCCCCCGTCAGGGTTGAACACCGGGGAGCTGTTTTTT

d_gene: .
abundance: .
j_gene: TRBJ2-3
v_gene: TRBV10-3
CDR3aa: CATTLGAGYRTDTQYF
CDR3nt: TGTGCCACTACCTTAGGGGCAGGGTATAGGACAGATACGCAGTATTTT

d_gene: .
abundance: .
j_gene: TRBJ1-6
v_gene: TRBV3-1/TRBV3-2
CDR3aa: CASSQLDSVNSPLHF
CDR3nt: TGTGCCAGCAGCCAACTGGACAGTGTCAATTCACCCCTCCACTTT

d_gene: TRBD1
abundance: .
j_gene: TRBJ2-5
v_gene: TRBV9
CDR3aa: CASSVKDRAQETQYF
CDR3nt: TGTGCCAGCAGCGTCAAGGACAGGGCGCAAGAGACCCAGTACTTC

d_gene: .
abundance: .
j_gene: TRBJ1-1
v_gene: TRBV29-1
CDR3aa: CSVGARGNTEAFF
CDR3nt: TGCAGCGTGGGGGCTCGGGGGAACACTGAAGCTTTCTTT

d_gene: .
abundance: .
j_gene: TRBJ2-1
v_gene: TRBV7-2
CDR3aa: CASSFEPPGGAIEQFF
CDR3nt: TGTGCCAGCAGCTTCGAACCCCCTGGGGGGGCCATTGAGCAGTTCTTC

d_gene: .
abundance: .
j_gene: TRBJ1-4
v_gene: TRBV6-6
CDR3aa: CASNRDPNEKLFF
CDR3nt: TGTGCCAGCAACCGGGATCCTAATGAAAAACTGTTTTTT

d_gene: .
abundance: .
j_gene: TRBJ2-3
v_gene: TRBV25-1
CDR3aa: CASSGPGADTQYF
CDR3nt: TGTGCCAGCAGTGGCCCGGGAGCAGATACGCAGTATTTT

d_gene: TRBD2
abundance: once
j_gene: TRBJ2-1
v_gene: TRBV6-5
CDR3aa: CASSTGTSGNEQFF
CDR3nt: TGTGCCAGCAGCACCGGGACTAGCGGGAATGAGCAGTTCTTC

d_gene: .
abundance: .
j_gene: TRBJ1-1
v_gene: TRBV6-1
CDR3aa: CASGGANTEAFF
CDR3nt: TGTGCCAGCGGGGGGGCGAACACTGAAGCTTTCTTT

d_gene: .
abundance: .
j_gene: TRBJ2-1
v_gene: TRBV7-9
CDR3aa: CASSSTGLPSNEQFF
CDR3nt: TGTGCCAGCAGCTCAACAGGGCTCCCCTCCAATGAGCAGTTCTTC

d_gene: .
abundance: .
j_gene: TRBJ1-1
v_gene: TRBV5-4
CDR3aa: CASSLAEGRRAEAFF
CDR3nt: TGTGCCAGCAGCTTGGCCGAGGGGAGGAGGGCTGAAGCTTTCTTT

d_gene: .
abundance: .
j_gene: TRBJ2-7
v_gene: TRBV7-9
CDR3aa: CASSLAWQGKMTGEQYF
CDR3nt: TGTGCCAGCAGCTTAGCGTGGCAGGGTAAGATGACTGGCGAGCAGTACTTC

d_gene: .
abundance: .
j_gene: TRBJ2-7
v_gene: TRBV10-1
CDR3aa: CASSAASAGEQYF
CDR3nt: TGCGCCAGCAGCGCGGCGTCGGCGGGCGAGCAGTACTTC

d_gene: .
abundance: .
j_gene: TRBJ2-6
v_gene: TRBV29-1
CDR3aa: CSVAYSSGANVLTF
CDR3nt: TGCAGCGTAGCCTACAGCTCTGGGGCCAACGTCCTGACTTTC

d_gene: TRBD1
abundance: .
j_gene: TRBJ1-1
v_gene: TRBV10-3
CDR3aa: CAISQSTGGLTEAFF
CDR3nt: TGTGCCATCAGCCAATCCACAGGGGGGCTGACTGAAGCTTTCTTT

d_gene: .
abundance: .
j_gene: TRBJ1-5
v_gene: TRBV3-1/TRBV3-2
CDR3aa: CASSRPRAPERGYSNQPQHF
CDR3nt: TGTGCCAGCAGCCGACCCCGGGCCCCCGAGAGAGGGTATAGCAATCAGCCCCAGCATTTT

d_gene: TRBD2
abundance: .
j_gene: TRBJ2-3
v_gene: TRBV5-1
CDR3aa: CASSRSGRDTDTQYF
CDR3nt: TGCGCCAGCAGCCGTAGCGGGAGGGATACAGATACGCAGTATTTT

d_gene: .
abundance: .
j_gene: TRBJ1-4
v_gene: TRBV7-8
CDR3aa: CASSLADRNEKLFF
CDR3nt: TGTGCCAGCAGCTTAGCGGACAGAAATGAAAAACTGTTTTTT

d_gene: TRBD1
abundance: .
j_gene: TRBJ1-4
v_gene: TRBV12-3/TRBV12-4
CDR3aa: CASSRTGGEKLFF
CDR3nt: TGTGCCAGCAGTAGGACAGGGGGAGAAAAACTGTTTTTT

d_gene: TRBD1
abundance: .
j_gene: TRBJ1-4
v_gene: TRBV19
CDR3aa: CASSIAQGAWEKLFF
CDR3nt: TGTGCCAGTAGTATCGCACAGGGGGCTTGGGAAAAACTGTTTTTT